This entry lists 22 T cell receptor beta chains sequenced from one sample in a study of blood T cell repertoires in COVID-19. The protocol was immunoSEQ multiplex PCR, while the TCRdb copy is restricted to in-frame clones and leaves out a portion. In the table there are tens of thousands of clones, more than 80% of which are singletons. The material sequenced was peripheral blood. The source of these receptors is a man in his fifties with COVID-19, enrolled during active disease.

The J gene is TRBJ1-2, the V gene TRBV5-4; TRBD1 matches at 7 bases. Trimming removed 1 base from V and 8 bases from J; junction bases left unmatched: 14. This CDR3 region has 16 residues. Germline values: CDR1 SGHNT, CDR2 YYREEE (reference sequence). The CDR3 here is CASSLSGLQGRRGYTF. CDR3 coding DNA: TGTGCCAGCAGCTTGTCCGGACTACAGGGGCGACGGGGCTACACCTTC.

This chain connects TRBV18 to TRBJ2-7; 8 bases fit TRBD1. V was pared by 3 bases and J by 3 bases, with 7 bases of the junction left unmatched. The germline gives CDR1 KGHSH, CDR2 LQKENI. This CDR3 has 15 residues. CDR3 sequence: CASSPLGQEVYEQYF. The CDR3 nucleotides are TGTGCCAGCTCACCTCTGGGACAGGAAGTCTACGAGCAGTACTTC.

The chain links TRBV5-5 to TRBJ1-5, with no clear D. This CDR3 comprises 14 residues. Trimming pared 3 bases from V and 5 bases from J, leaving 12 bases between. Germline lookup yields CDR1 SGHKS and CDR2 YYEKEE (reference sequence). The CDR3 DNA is TGTGCCAGCAGCTCAGGCGCCTCCCATCAGCCCCAGCATTTT. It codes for CASSSGASHQPQHF.

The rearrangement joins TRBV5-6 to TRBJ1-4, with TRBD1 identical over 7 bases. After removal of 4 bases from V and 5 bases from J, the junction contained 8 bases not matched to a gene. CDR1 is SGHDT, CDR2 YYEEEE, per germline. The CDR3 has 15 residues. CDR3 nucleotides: TGTGCCAGCAGCCCATCGACAGGGCTGAATGAAAAACTGTTTTTT. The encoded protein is CASSPSTGLNEKLFF.

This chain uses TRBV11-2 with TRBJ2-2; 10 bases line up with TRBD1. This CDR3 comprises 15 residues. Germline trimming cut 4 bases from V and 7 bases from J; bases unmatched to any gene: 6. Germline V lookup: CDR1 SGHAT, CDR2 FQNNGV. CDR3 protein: CASSSPGQGIGELFF. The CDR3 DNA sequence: TGTGCCAGCAGCTCACCGGGACAGGGGATCGGGGAGCTGTTTTTT.

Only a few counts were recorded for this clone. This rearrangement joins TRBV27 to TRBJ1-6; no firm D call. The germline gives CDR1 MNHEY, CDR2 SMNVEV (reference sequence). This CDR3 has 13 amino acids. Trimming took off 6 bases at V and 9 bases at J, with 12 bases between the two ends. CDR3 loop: CASRGEFRSPLHF. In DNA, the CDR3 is TGTGCCAGCAGGGGCGAGTTTCGTTCACCCCTCCACTTT.

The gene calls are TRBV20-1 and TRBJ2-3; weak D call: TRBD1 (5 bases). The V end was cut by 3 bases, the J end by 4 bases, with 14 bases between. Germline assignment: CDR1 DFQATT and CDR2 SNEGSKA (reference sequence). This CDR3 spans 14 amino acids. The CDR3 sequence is CSASRQGRADTQYF. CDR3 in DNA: TGCAGTGCTAGTCGTCAGGGTAGGGCAGATACGCAGTATTTT.

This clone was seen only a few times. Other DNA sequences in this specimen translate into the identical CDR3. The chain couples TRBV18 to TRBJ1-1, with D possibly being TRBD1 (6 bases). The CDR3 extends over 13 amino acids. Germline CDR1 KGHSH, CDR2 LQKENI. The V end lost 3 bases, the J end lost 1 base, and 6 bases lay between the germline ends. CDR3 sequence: CASSPGQNTEAFF. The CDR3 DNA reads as TGTGCCAGCTCACCGGGACAGAACACTGAAGCTTTCTTT.

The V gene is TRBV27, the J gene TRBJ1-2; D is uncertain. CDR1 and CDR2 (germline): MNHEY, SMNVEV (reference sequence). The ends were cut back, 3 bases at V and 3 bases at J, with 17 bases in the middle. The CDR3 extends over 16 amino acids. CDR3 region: CASSLSPITAYYGYTF. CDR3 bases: TGTGCCAGCAGTTTGAGTCCAATAACAGCTTACTATGGCTACACCTTC.

The CDR3 loop is CAIMGQGFTEAFF. The CDR3 region has the DNA TGTGCCATCATGGGACAGGGGTTCACTGAAGCTTTCTTT. The rearrangement uses TRBV10-3 and TRBJ1-1; TRBD1 matches 10 bases. Looked up from germline, CDR1 is ENHRY and CDR2 is SYGVKD. The CDR3 totals 13 residues. The V segment lost 7 bases and the J segment 4 bases; nucleotides outside the gene matches: 3.

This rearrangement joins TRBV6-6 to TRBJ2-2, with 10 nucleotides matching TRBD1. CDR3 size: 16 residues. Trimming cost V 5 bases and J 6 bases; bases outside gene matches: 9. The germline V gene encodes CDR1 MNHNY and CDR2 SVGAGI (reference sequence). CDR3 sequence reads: CASSILRDRGPGELFF. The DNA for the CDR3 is TGTGCCAGCAGTATACTCCGGGACAGGGGACCCGGGGAGCTGTTTTTT.

The CDR3 loop is CASSPGQPYNEQFF. CDR3 nucleotides: TGCGCCAGCAGCCCGGGACAGCCCTACAATGAGCAGTTCTTC. The chain is built from TRBV5-1 and TRBJ2-1; 7 nucleotides agree with TRBD1. The CDR3 length is 14 residues. J was trimmed by 2 bases and V by 4 bases; bases with no gene match: 3. CDR1 is SGHRS and CDR2 is YFSETQ in the germline V gene.

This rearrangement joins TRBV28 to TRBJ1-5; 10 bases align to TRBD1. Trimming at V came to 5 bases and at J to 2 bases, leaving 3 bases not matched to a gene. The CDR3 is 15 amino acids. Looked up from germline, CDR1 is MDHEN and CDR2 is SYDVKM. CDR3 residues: CASSAGTGGNQPQHF. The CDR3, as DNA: TGTGCCAGCAGTGCCGGGACAGGGGGCAATCAGCCCCAGCATTTT.

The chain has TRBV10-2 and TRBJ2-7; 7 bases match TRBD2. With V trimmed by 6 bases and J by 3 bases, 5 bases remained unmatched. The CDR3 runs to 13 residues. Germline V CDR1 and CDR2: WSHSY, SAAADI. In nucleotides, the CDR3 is TGCGCCAGCAGGGATGCGGGGGTCTACGAGCAGTACTTC. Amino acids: CASRDAGVYEQYF.

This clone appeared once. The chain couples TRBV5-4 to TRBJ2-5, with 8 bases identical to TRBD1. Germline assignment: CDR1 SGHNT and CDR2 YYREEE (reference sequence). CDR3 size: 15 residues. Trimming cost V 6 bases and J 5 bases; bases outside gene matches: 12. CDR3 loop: CASTHGGQGQETQYF. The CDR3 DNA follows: TGTGCCAGCACCCATGGTGGACAGGGTCAGGAGACCCAGTACTTC.

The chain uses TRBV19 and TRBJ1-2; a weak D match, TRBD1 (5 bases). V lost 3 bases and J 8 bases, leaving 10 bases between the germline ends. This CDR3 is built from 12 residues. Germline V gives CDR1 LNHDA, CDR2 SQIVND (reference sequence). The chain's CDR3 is CASSIGTVGYTF. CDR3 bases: TGTGCCAGTAGTATCGGGACTGTAGGCTACACCTTC. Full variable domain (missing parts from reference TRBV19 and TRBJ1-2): DGGITQSPKYLFRKEGQNVTLSCEQNLNHDAMYWYRQDPGQGLRLIYYSQIVNDFQKGDIAEGYSVSREKKESFPLTVTSAQKNPTAFYLCASSIGTVGYTFGSGTRLTVV.

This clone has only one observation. CDR3 sequence reads: CASSPGPRGTEAFF. The CDR3 DNA sequence: TGTGCCAGCTCACCAGGACCGCGGGGCACTGAAGCTTTCTTT. The rearrangement links TRBV18 to TRBJ1-1; no reliable D call. Germline V gene data show CDR1 as KGHSH and CDR2 as LQKENI. The CDR3 is made up of 14 amino acids. The V gene lost 2 bases and the J gene lost 4 bases, with 11 bases spanning the gap.

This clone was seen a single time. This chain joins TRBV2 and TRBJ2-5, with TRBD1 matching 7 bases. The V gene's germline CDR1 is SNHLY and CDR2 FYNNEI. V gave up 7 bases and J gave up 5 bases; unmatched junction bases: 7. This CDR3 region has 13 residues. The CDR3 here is CASTLTGLETQYF. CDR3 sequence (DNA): TGTGCCAGCACCTTGACAGGGTTGGAGACCCAGTACTTC. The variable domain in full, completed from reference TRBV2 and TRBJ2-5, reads EPEVTQTPSHQVTQMGQEVILRCVPISNHLYFYWYRQILGQKVEFLVSFYNNEISEKSEIFDDQFSVERPDGSNFTLKIRSTKLEDSAMYFCASTLTGLETQYFGPGTRLLVL.

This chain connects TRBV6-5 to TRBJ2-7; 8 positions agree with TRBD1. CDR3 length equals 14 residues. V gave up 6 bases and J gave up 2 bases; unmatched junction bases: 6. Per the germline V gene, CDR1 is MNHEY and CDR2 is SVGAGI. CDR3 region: CASSLDRATYEQYF. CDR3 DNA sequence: TGTGCCAGCAGCTTGGACAGGGCCACCTACGAGCAGTACTTC.

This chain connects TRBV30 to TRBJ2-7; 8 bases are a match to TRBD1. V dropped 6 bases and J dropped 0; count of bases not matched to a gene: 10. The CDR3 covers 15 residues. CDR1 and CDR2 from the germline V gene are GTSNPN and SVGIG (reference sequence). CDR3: CACVPGTGNSYEQYF. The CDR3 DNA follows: TGTGCCTGCGTACCCGGGACAGGAAACTCCTACGAGCAGTACTTC.

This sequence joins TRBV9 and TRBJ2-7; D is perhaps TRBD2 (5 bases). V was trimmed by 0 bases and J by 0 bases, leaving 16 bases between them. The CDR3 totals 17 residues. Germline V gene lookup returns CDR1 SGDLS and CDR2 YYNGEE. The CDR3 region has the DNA TGTGCCAGCAGCGTAGCTGATGAGGGCCCCAGCTCCTACGAGCAGTACTTC. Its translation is CASSVADEGPSSYEQYF.

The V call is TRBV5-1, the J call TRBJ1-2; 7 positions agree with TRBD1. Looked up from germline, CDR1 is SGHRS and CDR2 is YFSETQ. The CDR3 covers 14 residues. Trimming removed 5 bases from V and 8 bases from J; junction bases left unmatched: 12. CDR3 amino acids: CASRELGQRIGYTF. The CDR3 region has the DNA TGCGCCAGCAGGGAGTTGGGACAGCGAATCGGCTACACCTTC.